These 17 T cell receptor beta chains came from one sample sequenced in a study of CXCR3-negative and CXCR3-positive naive CD8 T cells. It was by 5' RACE with UMI labels that the TRB cDNA libraries were prepared. After re-calling the 5' RACE reads, TCRdb lists one entry per CDR3 protein, DNA absent. The sample totals 43,000 or so distinct CDR3 sequences. The sample consisted of naive CXCR3- CD8+ T cells from blood. Subset meaning: CD45RO-CCR7+CD27+CD95- naive CD8+ T cells lacking CXCR3 (TNR3-). These receptors were collected from a human donor in good health. Some clones in this sample may be carry-over from other donors' samples.

This chain joins TRBV7-9 and TRBJ2-7; the TCRdb call, TRBD1, lacks DNA for checking. The length of the CDR3 is 17 residues. CDR1 is SEHNR and CDR2 is FQNEAQ in the germline V gene (reference sequence). CDR3 sequence: CASSLGFSTGDSYEQYF.

The CDR3 region is CASSEWGEQETQYF. The chain links TRBV25-1 to TRBJ2-5; the D call from TCRdb, TRBD1, cannot be confirmed without DNA. The CDR3 is 14 amino acids. The germline CDR1 and CDR2 sequences are MGHDK and SYGVNS.

The gene calls are TRBV28 and TRBJ1-5; TCRdb outputs TRBD1, but without DNA this stays unchecked. This CDR3 region has 13 residues. Germline assignment: CDR1 MDHEN and CDR2 SYDVKM. The CDR3 spells CASTRGGSQPQHF.

The chain uses TRBV28 and TRBJ2-7; TCRdb selects TRBD2, and the lack of DNA leaves this call unchecked. Per the germline V gene, CDR1 is MDHEN and CDR2 is SYDVKM. The CDR3 spans 16 residues. The CDR3 region is CASSFLGEVIPFAQYF. The whole variable domain, filled in from reference TRBV28 and TRBJ2-7, reads DVKVTQSSRYLVKRTGEKVFLECVQDMDHENMFWYRQDPGLGLRLIYFSYDVKMKEKGDIPEGYSVSREKKERFSLILESASTNQTSMYLCASSFLGEVIPFAQYFGPGTRLTVT.

Its frequency marks this clonotype as medium-sized. The rearrangement joins TRBV5-1 to TRBJ2-3; TCRdb picks TRBD2, but there is no DNA to check that call. The CDR3 is made up of 14 amino acids. Germline CDR1 is SGHRS and CDR2 is YFSETQ. The CDR3 region is CASSLAGAPDTQYF.

V usage is TRBV15 and J usage is TRBJ1-1; TCRdb gives TRBD1 as the D gene, but with no DNA this cannot be confirmed. In germline, CDR1 is LNHNV, CDR2 YYDKDF (reference sequence). This CDR3 spans 17 amino acids. The CDR3 loop reads CATSGQTGLKMNTEAFF.

The chain has TRBV5-5 and TRBJ2-2. The CDR3 spans 16 residues. In germline, CDR1 is SGHKS, CDR2 YYEKEE (reference sequence). CDR3 region: CASSSAELGNTGELFF.

This chain connects TRBV9 to TRBJ2-1; TCRdb outputs TRBD2, but without DNA this stays unchecked. Germline CDR1 is SGDLS and CDR2 is YYNGEE. The length of the CDR3 is 17 residues. CDR3 protein: CASSPNGGLAVTDEQFF. The full variable domain, rest sourced from reference TRBV9 and TRBJ2-1, is DSGVTQTPKHLITATGQRVTLRCSPRSGDLSVYWYQQSLDQGLQFLIQYYNGEERAKGNILERFSAQQFPDLHSELNLSSLELGDSALYFCASSPNGGLAVTDEQFFGPGTRLTVL.

The CDR3 sequence: CASSFTADYSYEQYF. The genes are TRBV5-1 and TRBJ2-7; no DNA is available, so the TRBD2 call from TCRdb remains unchecked. The CDR3 extends over 15 amino acids. The germline V gene has CDR1 SGHRS and CDR2 YFSETQ.

By frequency, this clonotype registers medium-sized (0.01 to 0.1%). The rearrangement uses TRBV15 and TRBJ1-1; without DNA, the TCRdb call of TRBD1 cannot be checked. CDR3 length equals 13 residues. Germline V gene data show CDR1 as LNHNV and CDR2 as YYDKDF (reference sequence). The CDR3 region is CATSEGTENEAFF.

This rearrangement joins TRBV5-6 to TRBJ2-1. The CDR3 covers 14 residues. From germline, CDR1 is SGHDT and CDR2 YYEEEE. The CDR3 loop reads CASSLWLNYNEQFF.

By frequency, this clonotype registers medium-sized. V usage is TRBV4-1 and J usage is TRBJ1-1. Germline V gene lookup returns CDR1 MGHRA and CDR2 YSYEKL. This CDR3 contains 15 residues. CDR3 sequence reads: CASSQSWISRTEAFF.

The chain links TRBV6-4 to TRBJ2-3; there is no DNA to check the TCRdb D call of TRBD2. The CDR3 loop spans 15 amino acids. CDR1 MRHNA and CDR2 SNTAGT come from the germline V gene. This chain's CDR3 is CASSEEGQGTDTQYF.

The chain joins TRBV29-1 to TRBJ2-1; the TCRdb call, TRBD2, lacks DNA for checking. From germline, CDR1 is SQVTM and CDR2 ANQGSEA. This CDR3 region has 13 residues. The CDR3 protein is CSVVGWPENEQFF.

The genes are TRBV12-3 or TRBV12-4 and TRBJ1-5; TCRdb picks TRBD1, but there is no DNA to check that call. The CDR3 has 15 amino acids. Here the CDR3 reads CASSQQGASNQPQHF.

The chain employs TRBV5-1 and TRBJ2-3. The germline gives CDR1 SGHRS, CDR2 YFSETQ. The CDR3 has 16 amino acids. CDR3 amino acids: CASSLAGLSIADTQYF.

V usage is TRBV7-9 and J usage is TRBJ2-7; TCRdb's D call, TRBD1, is unchecked because there is no DNA. Germline assignment: CDR1 SEHNR and CDR2 FQNEAQ (reference sequence). The CDR3 consists of 14 residues. CDR3 protein: CASSFQGLGDEQYF.